These 30 T cell receptor beta chains were all obtained from the same sample, sequenced in a study of early T cells in non-severe SARS-CoV-2 infection. TCRdb independently ran MiXCR on the 5' RACE reads; one entry per CDR3 protein. The table includes 30,000 to 40,000 distinct CDR3 sequences, 6% to 7.5% detected once. Sequencing used whole blood, obtained at baseline. These receptors were obtained from an adult who was a healthcare worker with PCR-confirmed SARS-CoV-2 infection or an uninfected control (not recorded which).

This clonotype was seen only a few times. The gene calls are TRBV15 and TRBJ2-5; TRBD2 might be the D (6 bases). The germline V and J ends were trimmed by 3 bases and 4 bases, with 9 bases remaining between them. The CDR3 spans 13 residues. Germline loops: CDR1 LNHNV, CDR2 YYDKDF (reference sequence). CDR3 in DNA: TGTGCCACCAGCAGCCCTAGCGTAGAGACCCAGTACTTC. Encoded protein: CATSSPSVETQYF. Variable domain in full (rest from reference TRBV15 and TRBJ2-5): DAMVIQNPRYQVTQFGKPVTLSCSQTLNHNVMYWYQQKSSQAPKLLFHYYDKDFNNEADTPDNFQSRRPNTSFCFLDIRSPGLGDTAMYLCATSSPSVETQYFGPGTRLLVL.

This rearrangement joins TRBV4-2 to TRBJ1-1; D not resolved. This CDR3 is 16 amino acids long. Germline V gene data show CDR1 as LGHNA and CDR2 as YNFKEQ. V was trimmed by 0 bases and J by 0 bases, leaving 11 bases between them. CDR3 amino acids: CASSQDLTSMNTEAFF. CDR3 coding DNA: TGTGCCAGCAGCCAAGATTTGACGAGCATGAACACTGAAGCTTTCTTT.

The sample holds many counts of this clonotype. V and J are TRBV28 and TRBJ2-7; D perhaps matches TRBD2 (5 bases). Germline V lookup: CDR1 MDHEN, CDR2 SYDVKM. Trimming removed 6 bases at V and 7 bases at J, with 16 bases between. CDR3 length: 13 residues. The DNA for the CDR3 is TGTGCCAGCAGAAGTTCCCCCTCGGGAGAGCAGTACTTC. Protein: CASRSSPSGEQYF.

This clonotype was counted many times. This sequence joins TRBV29-1 and TRBJ2-1; 10 bases agree with TRBD2. Germline lookup yields CDR1 SQVTM and CDR2 ANQGSEA. The CDR3 has 16 residues. The ends lost 3 bases at V and 3 bases at J; junction bases unmatched: 8. CDR3 coding DNA: TGCAGCGTTGATTCCCCCGGACTAGCGGACTACAATGAGCAGTTCTTC. Amino acids: CSVDSPGLADYNEQFF.

This clonotype was seen at least ten times. The chain links TRBV28 to TRBJ2-7; 12 positions agree with TRBD2. Per the germline V gene, CDR1 is MDHEN and CDR2 is SYDVKM. The V gene end was trimmed by 8 bases and the J gene end by 7 bases; junction bases not matched to a gene: 21. This CDR3 has 18 residues. The CDR3 protein is CASSTRGKTSGGYKEQYF. The CDR3 DNA follows: TGTGCCAGCTCCACCCGTGGGAAGACTAGCGGGGGTTATAAGGAGCAGTACTTC. The whole variable domain, filled in from reference TRBV28 and TRBJ2-7, reads DVKVTQSSRYLVKRTGEKVFLECVQDMDHENMFWYRQDPGLGLRLIYFSYDVKMKEKGDIPEGYSVSREKKERFSLILESASTNQTSMYLCASSTRGKTSGGYKEQYFGPGTRLTVT.

Many counts were recorded for this clonotype. The rearrangement uses TRBV20-1 and TRBJ2-1; maybe TRBD2 (5 bases). This CDR3 comprises 15 residues. The germline V gene encodes CDR1 DFQATT and CDR2 SNEGSKA (reference sequence). V lost 0 bases and J 9 bases, leaving 18 bases between the germline ends. This CDR3 is CSARDVRGTEAEQFF. CDR3 bases: TGCAGTGCTAGAGATGTACGGGGAACGGAGGCTGAGCAGTTCTTC.

This chain joins TRBV11-3 and TRBJ2-3; D not resolved. Looked up from germline, CDR1 is SGHNT and CDR2 is YENEEA. The CDR3 runs 13 residues. Trimming took 2 bases from V and 4 from J, leaving 7 bases between them. CDR3: CASSLIGSDTQYF. The CDR3, as DNA: TGTGCCAGCAGCTTAATTGGGTCAGATACGCAGTATTTT.

The genes are TRBV28 and TRBJ2-7; 7 positions agree with TRBD1. The length of the CDR3 is 14 residues. J was trimmed by 3 bases and V by 7 bases; bases with no gene match: 9. CDR1 is MDHEN, CDR2 SYDVKM, per germline. The CDR3, as DNA: TGTGCCAGCAAACCCGGGACAGATTACTACGAGCAGTACTTC. This sequence encodes CASKPGTDYYEQYF.

This sequence joins TRBV4-2 and TRBJ2-7; D may be TRBD2 (6 bases). The germline V gene encodes CDR1 LGHNA and CDR2 YNFKEQ. CDR3 length: 17 residues. Trimming shortened V by 4 bases and J by 4 bases, and 23 bases separated the two germline ends. Written as DNA, the CDR3 is TGTGCCAGCAGCCTCACCCCTCCCCGGGAGATCCCTTACGAGCAGTACTTC. Protein product: CASSLTPPREIPYEQYF.

The genes are TRBV29-1 and TRBJ2-1; 13 positions agree with TRBD2. The length of the CDR3 is 12 residues. V lost 8 bases and J lost 7; bases outside the gene matches: 2. Germline CDR1 SQVTM, CDR2 ANQGSEA. As DNA, the CDR3 is TGCAGCAAGACTAGCGGGAGGAATGAGCAGTTCTTC. It translates to CSKTSGRNEQFF.

The chain links TRBV7-2 to TRBJ2-3; 7 nucleotides agree with TRBD2. The CDR3 spans 17 residues. The junction had 10 bases not matched to a gene; V was cut back by 0 bases and J by 4 bases. Germline CDR1 reads SGHTA; CDR2 reads FQGNSA. CDR3 protein: CASSLAIGGGPSDTQYF. CDR3 in DNA: TGTGCCAGCAGCTTAGCCATCGGGGGAGGGCCGTCAGATACGCAGTATTTT.

The chain carries TRBV7-9 and TRBJ2-7; D is perhaps TRBD1 or TRBD2 (5 bases each). V was pared by 1 base and J by 6 bases, with 10 bases between. CDR1 is SEHNR, CDR2 FQNEAQ, per germline (reference sequence). CDR3 size: 13 residues. CDR3 residues: CASSLEAGSEQYV. CDR3 in DNA: TGTGCCAGCAGCTTAGAAGCAGGGAGCGAGCAGTACGTC.

This clonotype was recorded at least ten times. The chain has TRBV11-2 and TRBJ2-3; 9 nucleotides align to TRBD2. This CDR3 has 20 residues. Unmatched junction bases numbered 18, after V lost 1 base and J lost 4 bases. Germline V gene data show CDR1 as SGHAT and CDR2 as FQNNGV. The CDR3: CASSLARFGGRAEGADTQYF. CDR3 nucleotide sequence: TGTGCCAGCAGCTTAGCTCGGTTCGGCGGGAGGGCCGAGGGTGCAGATACGCAGTATTTT.

With regard to this clonotype: This may be a read error, as it is one base from a much larger clone. J is TRBJ2-3 and V is TRBV14, with 9 bases fitting TRBD1. The CDR3 has 15 residues. V shed 7 bases and J 0 bases; nucleotides not matched to a gene: 5. The germline V gene has CDR1 SGHDN and CDR2 FVKESK. The CDR3 here is CASIHGQGSTDTQYF. CDR3 bases: TGTGCCAGCATCCATGGACAGGGGAGCACAGATACGCAGTATTTT. The variable domain in full, completed from reference TRBV14 and TRBJ2-3, reads EAGVTQFPSHSVIEKGQTVTLRCDPISGHDNLYWYRRVMGKEIKFLLHFVKESKQDESGMPNNRFLAERTGGTYSTLKVQPAELEDSGVYFCASIHGQGSTDTQYFGPGTRLTVL.

J is TRBJ2-1 and V is TRBV5-6, with TRBD2 identical over 9 bases. J was trimmed by 7 bases and V by 0 bases; bases with no gene match: 8. This CDR3 region has 16 residues. Per germline, CDR1 SGHDT and CDR2 YYEEEE. The CDR3 reads CASSLEVSGSNNEQFF. The CDR3 DNA reads TGTGCCAGCAGCTTGGAGGTTAGCGGGAGTAATAATGAGCAGTTCTTC. The whole variable domain, remainder taken from reference TRBV5-6 and TRBJ2-1, is DAGVTQSPTHLIKTRGQQVTLRCSPKSGHDTVSWYQQALGQGPQFIFQYYEEEERQRGNFPDRFSGHQFPNYSSELNVNALLLGDSALYLCASSLEVSGSNNEQFFGPGTRLTVL.

Only a few counts were recorded for this clonotype. This rearrangement joins TRBV6-2 or TRBV6-3 to TRBJ2-1; D gene unclear. This CDR3 comprises 16 residues. CDR1 and CDR2 (germline): MNHEY, SVGEGT. With 7 bases removed from V and 0 bases from J, the gap between germline ends came to 16 bases. The CDR3 loop is CASILLGFSSYNEQFF. In DNA, the CDR3 is TGTGCCAGCATTTTGTTGGGGTTCAGCTCCTACAATGAGCAGTTCTTC.

This chain links TRBV11-2 with TRBJ2-2; tentatively, D is TRBD2 (6 bases). V was shortened by 5 bases and J by 2 bases, with 27 bases between the two germline ends. Germline V gene lookup returns CDR1 SGHAT and CDR2 FQNNGV. This CDR3 has 20 amino acids. The CDR3 DNA follows: TGTGCCAGCAGCCCCCACGTCGGGGCCGGGGGACCAACCAACACCGGGGAGCTGTTTTTT. This gives the protein CASSPHVGAGGPTNTGELFF.

The chain employs TRBV7-9 and TRBJ2-6; the match to TRBD1 covers 7 bases. Trimming at V came to 5 bases and at J to 2 bases, leaving 9 bases not matched to a gene. The CDR3 is 17 residues long. CDR1 and CDR2 (germline): SEHNR, FQNEAQ (reference sequence). The CDR3 sequence: CASSLTGALTGANVLTF. The CDR3, as DNA: TGTGCCAGCAGCCTAACAGGGGCGCTAACTGGGGCCAACGTCCTGACTTTC.

This clonotype was seen a few times. V gene TRBV20-1 combines with J gene TRBJ2-1; D gene ambiguous. Germline assignment: CDR1 DFQATT and CDR2 SNEGSKA (reference sequence). V lost 3 bases to trimming and J lost 1 base, with 10 bases between them. There are 14 residues in the CDR3. The DNA for the CDR3 is TGCAGTGCTAGTCCCACCGGATCCTACAATGAGCAGTTCTTC. This translates into CSASPTGSYNEQFF.

This clonotype was recorded at least ten times. The rearrangement uses TRBV29-1 and TRBJ2-7; 12 bases match TRBD2. The CDR3 sequence is 16 residues long. Trimming at V came to 6 bases and at J to 3 bases, leaving 12 bases not matched to a gene. The germline gives CDR1 SQVTM, CDR2 ANQGSEA. The CDR3 sequence: CSVVDWTSGKIYEQYF. As DNA, the CDR3 is TGCAGCGTGGTTGACTGGACTAGCGGGAAAATCTACGAGCAGTACTTC.

This clonotype was counted a few times. The gene calls are TRBV7-9 and TRBJ2-3; the match to TRBD1 covers 9 bases. Germline V gene sequence: CDR1 SEHNR, CDR2 FQNEAQ (reference sequence). The J segment lost 9 bases and the V segment lost 4 bases, leaving 5 bases of the junction unmatched. The CDR3 loop spans 13 amino acids. The CDR3 sequence: CASSYPTGGTQYF. CDR3 bases: TGTGCCAGCAGCTACCCAACAGGGGGCACGCAGTATTTT. Combining the CDR3 with reference TRBV7-9 and TRBJ2-3 gives the whole variable domain DTGVSQNPRHKITKRGQNVTFRCDPISEHNRLYWYRQTLGQGPEFLTYFQNEAQLEKSRLLSDRFSAERPKGSFSTLEIQRTEQGDSAMYLCASSYPTGGTQYFGPGTRLTVL.

This clonotype turned up a few times. The chain couples TRBV20-1 to TRBJ1-6; 7 nucleotides agree with TRBD1. V shed 5 bases, J shed 10 bases, and the junction held 14 bases outside the gene matches. The CDR3 runs 15 residues. Germline CDR1 DFQATT, CDR2 SNEGSKA (reference sequence). This chain's CDR3 is CSAENRQGSKSPLHF. The DNA for the CDR3 is TGCAGTGCTGAAAATCGACAGGGTAGTAAGTCACCCCTCCACTTT.

CDR3 DNA: TGTGCTACACAGGGACAGGACTATGGCTACACCTTC. Amino acid sequence: CATQGQDYGYTF. The chain couples TRBV19 to TRBJ1-2; 8 bases map to TRBD1. CDR3 length equals 12 residues. In germline, CDR1 is LNHDA, CDR2 SQIVND (reference sequence).

This clonotype was counted a few times. The chain carries TRBV29-1 and TRBJ2-7, with TRBD1 matching over 7 bases. Germline CDR1 and CDR2: SQVTM and ANQGSEA. The V and J ends lost 3 bases and 8 bases, in that order; junction bases with no gene match: 10. This CDR3 has 13 residues. The CDR3: CSVEQGVTDKQYF. The CDR3 DNA reads as TGCAGCGTTGAGCAGGGGGTCACGGATAAGCAGTACTTC.

The rearrangement links TRBV7-2 to TRBJ2-4; D is unclear. Germline V gives CDR1 SGHTA, CDR2 FQGNSA. The CDR3 spans 14 residues. The germline V and J ends were trimmed by 0 bases and 0 bases, with 3 bases remaining between them. The CDR3 sequence is CASSLAGAKNIQYF. The CDR3 DNA reads TGTGCCAGCAGCTTAGCGGGAGCCAAAAACATTCAGTACTTC.

This clonotype was detected ten times or more. The chain uses TRBV7-6 and TRBJ2-7; D gene uncertain. This CDR3 has 13 residues. In germline, CDR1 is SGHVS, CDR2 FNYEAQ. V lost 1 base and J lost 6, with 10 bases in between. Here the CDR3 DNA reads TGTGCCAGCAGCTTAGATCCCATTGTCGAGCAGTACTTC. Protein: CASSLDPIVEQYF.

This clonotype has a count of ten or more. The rearrangement joins TRBV20-1 to TRBJ2-7; D is tentatively TRBD1 or TRBD2 (5 bases each). Between the trimmed V and J ends, which lost 6 bases and 0 bases, there was a span of 9 bases. The CDR3 runs 12 residues. Germline CDR1 and CDR2: DFQATT and SNEGSKA (reference sequence). The CDR3 coding sequence is TGCAGTGCCAGGGAGAGCTCCTACGAGCAGTACTTC. Its protein is CSARESSYEQYF.

This clonotype was counted many times. The chain has TRBV10-3 and TRBJ2-5, with D possibly matching TRBD2 (6 bases). The V end was cut by 4 bases, the J end by 5 bases, with 11 bases between. Germline-derived CDR1 and CDR2 are ENHRY and SYGVKD. The CDR3 covers 13 residues. The CDR3: CAISGAEGETQYF. CDR3 sequence (DNA): TGTGCCATCAGTGGGGCGGAGGGGGAGACCCAGTACTTC.

This clonotype has at least ten counts. The chain carries TRBV11-3 and TRBJ2-3; 7 bases are shared with TRBD2. V was clipped by 5 bases and J by 2 bases; unmatched bases: 10. Germline CDR1 reads SGHNT; CDR2 reads YENEEA. This CDR3 is built from 16 residues. Here the CDR3 reads CASSPLREWATDTQYF. The CDR3 nucleotides read TGTGCCAGCAGCCCCCTGCGGGAGTGGGCCACAGATACGCAGTATTTT.

This clonotype was counted at least ten times. The V gene is TRBV20-1, the J gene TRBJ2-5; 9 bases map to TRBD2. The CDR3 consists of 15 residues. From germline, CDR1 is DFQATT and CDR2 SNEGSKA (reference sequence). Trimming cost V 3 bases and J 4 bases; bases outside gene matches: 9. The chain's CDR3 is CSARRGGTSLETQYF. The CDR3 DNA reads as TGCAGTGCTAGGAGAGGTGGGACTAGCCTAGAGACCCAGTACTTC.